This passage covers 9 T cell receptor beta chains from one sample sequenced in a study of shared clonotypes between healthy human individuals. The data were produced by immunoSEQ multiplex PCR, yet TCRdb's version contains in-frame clones alone and is incomplete. In the table there are under 600,000 clones, around 97% of which are singletons. The sample consisted of naive CD4+ T cells sorted from blood. Subset denoted: CD45RA+ positively selected. Receptors were obtained from a woman aged 25 to 45 in good health.

The V call is TRBV4-1, the J call TRBJ2-3, with 8 bases that match TRBD2. The V gene's germline CDR1 is MGHRA and CDR2 YSYEKL. Trimming cost V 1 base and J 4 bases; bases outside gene matches: 7. This CDR3 has 16 residues. The CDR3 loop is CASSQGGLAGSDTQYF. The CDR3 DNA reads as TGCGCCAGCAGCCAAGGCGGACTAGCTGGCTCAGATACGCAGTATTTT.

V and J are TRBV11-2 and TRBJ2-5; a weak D match, TRBD2 (6 bases). The J call is doubtful: the DNA matches TRBJ2-7 better. This CDR3 is built from 13 residues. CDR1 SGHAT and CDR2 FQNNGV come from the germline V gene. The CDR3: CASSFAGSYEQYF. In nucleotides, the CDR3 is TGTGCCAGCAGCTTTGCGGGGAGCTACGAGCAGTACTTC.

The rearrangement joins TRBV2 to TRBJ2-3, with D maybe TRBD2 (5 bases). There are 12 residues in the CDR3. Trimming took 5 bases from V and 8 from J, leaving 11 bases between them. In germline, CDR1 is SNHLY, CDR2 FYNNEI. CDR3 amino acids: CASSIISGTQYF. DNA for the CDR3: TGTGCCAGCAGTATCATAAGCGGTACGCAGTATTTT. The whole variable domain, remainder taken from reference TRBV2 and TRBJ2-3, is EPEVTQTPSHQVTQMGQEVILRCVPISNHLYFYWYRQILGQKVEFLVSFYNNEISEKSEIFDDQFSVERPDGSNFTLKIRSTKLEDSAMYFCASSIISGTQYFGPGTRLTVL.

The chain has TRBV7-9 and TRBJ1-4, with 12 bases that match TRBD1. The junction had 9 bases not matched to a gene; V was cut back by 3 bases and J by 7 bases. The germline CDR1 and CDR2 sequences are SEHNR and FQNEAQ (reference sequence). The CDR3 spans 17 residues. For the CDR3, the DNA is TGTGCCAGCAGCTTTTTCGCCGGGACAGGGGGCGGTGAAAAACTGTTTTTT. It encodes CASSFFAGTGGGEKLFF. The entire variable domain, with the rest obtained from reference TRBV7-9 and TRBJ1-4, is as follows: DTGVSQNPRHKITKRGQNVTFRCDPISEHNRLYWYRQTLGQGPEFLTYFQNEAQLEKSRLLSDRFSAERPKGSFSTLEIQRTEQGDSAMYLCASSFFAGTGGGEKLFFGSGTQLSVL.

The V call is TRBV28, the J call TRBJ1-1, with 7 bases matching TRBD1. The CDR3 totals 15 residues. Germline V gene lookup returns CDR1 MDHEN and CDR2 SYDVKM. Trimming at V came to 5 bases and at J to 1 base, leaving 7 bases not matched to a gene. CDR3 sequence reads: CASSPGQAPNTEAFF. In nucleotides, the CDR3 is TGTGCCAGCAGTCCCGGACAGGCGCCGAACACTGAAGCTTTCTTT. Filled out from reference TRBV28 and TRBJ1-1, the complete variable domain reads DVKVTQSSRYLVKRTGEKVFLECVQDMDHENMFWYRQDPGLGLRLIYFSYDVKMKEKGDIPEGYSVSREKKERFSLILESASTNQTSMYLCASSPGQAPNTEAFFGQGTRLTVV.

The rearrangement links TRBV15 to TRBJ1-4; 7 positions agree with TRBD1. Germline V lookup: CDR1 LNHNV, CDR2 YYDKDF (reference sequence). This CDR3 region has 15 residues. V shed 5 bases, J shed 4 bases, and the junction held 7 bases outside the gene matches. In DNA, the CDR3 is TGTGCCACCAGCGCACCGACAGGGCTTAATGAAAAACTGTTTTTT. It codes for CATSAPTGLNEKLFF.

V gene TRBV18 combines with J gene TRBJ1-2, with D maybe TRBD1 (5 bases). The germline gives CDR1 KGHSH, CDR2 LQKENI. Trimming removed 3 bases at V and 8 bases at J, with 16 bases between. This CDR3 is 14 amino acids long. CDR3 in amino acids: CASSPQGEARGYTF. The CDR3 DNA sequence: TGTGCCAGCTCACCGCAAGGGGAGGCGAGAGGCTACACCTTC.

Comments on this clone: Germline and junction disagree at one end, which may indicate a read error. This chain connects TRBV23-1 to TRBJ2-7, with D tentatively TRBD2 (5 bases). TRBV23-1 is annotated as an ORF whose role is uncertain. The CDR3 is made up of 10 amino acids. In nucleotides, the CDR3 is TGCGCCAGCAGTCAAGCGGGTATGAACTTC. It is translated as CASSQAGMNF.

The V gene is TRBV9, the J gene TRBJ2-5; D not resolved. The assigned J gene may be wrong: the sequence end matches TRBJ2-7 better. The germline V gene encodes CDR1 SGDLS and CDR2 YYNGEE. The length of the CDR3 is 13 residues. CDR3: CASSVRADYEQYF. In nucleotides, the CDR3 is TGTGCCAGCAGCGTAAGGGCCGACTACGAGCAGTACTTC.